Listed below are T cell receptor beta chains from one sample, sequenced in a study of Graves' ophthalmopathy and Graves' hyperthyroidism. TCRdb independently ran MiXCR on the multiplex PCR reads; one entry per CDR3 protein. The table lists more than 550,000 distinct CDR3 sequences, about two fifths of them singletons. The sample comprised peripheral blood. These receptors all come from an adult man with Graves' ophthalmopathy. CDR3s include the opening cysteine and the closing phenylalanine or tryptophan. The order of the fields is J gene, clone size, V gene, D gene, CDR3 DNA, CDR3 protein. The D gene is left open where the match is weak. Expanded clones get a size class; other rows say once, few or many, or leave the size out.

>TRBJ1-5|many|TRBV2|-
TGTGCCAGCAGTGAAGGGTTGGGATTTCAGCCCCAGCATTTT
CASSEGLGFQPQHF
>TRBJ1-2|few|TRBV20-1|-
TGCAGTGCTAGGGGCCAGCTTAGCTATGGCTACACCTTC
CSARGQLSYGYTF
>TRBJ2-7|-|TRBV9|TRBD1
TGTGCCAGCAGCGGACCCGACAGGGGCTACGAGCAGTACTTC
CASSGPDRGYEQYF
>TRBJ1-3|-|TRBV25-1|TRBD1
TGTGCCAGCAGTGGGGACAGGGCGACTGGAAACACCATATATTTT
CASSGDRATGNTIYF
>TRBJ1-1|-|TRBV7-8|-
TGTGCCAGCAGCCTCGGACTAGCGGGAAACACTGAAGCTTTCTTT
CASSLGLAGNTEAFF
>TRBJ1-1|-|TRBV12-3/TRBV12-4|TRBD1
TGTGCCAGCAGTCAGGGACAGGGGAGGGGCACTGAAGCTTTCTTT
CASSQGQGRGTEAFF
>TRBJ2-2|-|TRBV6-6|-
TGTGCCAGCAGTTACGGAGACACCGGGAAGCTGTTTTTT
CASSYGDTGKLFF
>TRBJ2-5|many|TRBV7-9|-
TGTGCCAGCAGCTTTTGGGGGGAAGAGACCCAGTACTTC
CASSFWGEETQYF
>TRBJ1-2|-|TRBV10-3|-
TGTGCCATCAGTGTCGGGGGCGACTATGGCTACACCTTC
CAISVGGDYGYTF
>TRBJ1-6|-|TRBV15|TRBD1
TGTGCCACCAGCAGAGGACAGGGACGGAATTCACCCCTCCACTTT
CATSRGQGRNSPLHF
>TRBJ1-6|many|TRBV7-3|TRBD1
TGTGCCAGCAGCGTGACGCCGGGACAGGGGTCACCCCTCCACTTT
CASSVTPGQGSPLHF
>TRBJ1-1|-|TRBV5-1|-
TGCGCCAGCAGCTTGGAAGAGGGGCTGTGGAACACTGAAGCTCTCTTT
CASSLEEGLWNTEALF